The 22 T cell receptor beta chains given below trace back to one sample, sequenced in a study of blood T cell repertoires in COVID-19. The data were produced by immunoSEQ multiplex PCR, yet TCRdb's version contains in-frame clones alone and is incomplete. The table lists about 190,000 clones, approximately 91% of them singletons. Source material: peripheral blood. Every receptor here comes from a man younger than 40 with acute or convalescent COVID-19.

The chain is built from TRBV25-1 and TRBJ2-1; the match to TRBD2 covers 9 bases. This CDR3 spans 16 amino acids. The V segment lost 3 bases and the J segment 0 bases; nucleotides outside the gene matches: 3. CDR1 MGHDK and CDR2 SYGVNS come from the germline V gene. The CDR3 protein is CASSERGGRSYNEQFF. DNA for the CDR3: TGTGCCAGCAGTGAGCGGGGGGGCCGCTCCTACAATGAGCAGTTCTTC.

In this sample, this clone turned up a few times. V gene TRBV6-1 combines with J gene TRBJ1-2; D might be TRBD1 (5 bases). CDR1 is MNHNS, CDR2 SASEGT, per germline. Deletions cut 0 bases from V and 8 bases from J, with 13 bases between. The CDR3 is made up of 14 amino acids. The CDR3 spells CASSEAGTRGGYTF. The CDR3 nucleotides read TGTGCCAGCAGTGAAGCCGGGACTCGGGGCGGCTACACCTTC.

This chain joins TRBV3-1 (or the pseudogene TRBV3-2) and TRBJ2-7, with a possible D match to TRBD2 (5 bases). With 1 base removed from V and 6 bases from J, the gap between germline ends came to 16 bases. The CDR3 totals 15 residues. The V gene's germline CDR1 is LGHDT and CDR2 YNNKEL (reference sequence). The CDR3 nucleotides are TGTGCCAGCAGCCAAGCCCCCCAAAGTAGCGTCGAGCAGTACTTC. Translating gives CASSQAPQSSVEQYF.

V usage is TRBV28 and J usage is TRBJ1-5; D is ambiguous. CDR1 is MDHEN, CDR2 SYDVKM, per germline. The V end lost 2 bases, the J end lost 11 bases, and 10 bases lay between the germline ends. This CDR3 contains 12 residues. CDR3 amino acids: CASSLRLRTQHF. The DNA for the CDR3 is TGTGCCAGCAGTTTAAGGTTGCGGACCCAGCATTTT.

In its sample, this clone was seen a few times. The CDR3: CASSLGRDGPQHF. CDR3 DNA sequence: TGTGCCAGCAGCTTAGGGAGGGATGGGCCCCAGCATTTT. The chain employs TRBV7-9 and TRBJ1-5; no clear D. This CDR3 comprises 13 residues. Germline CDR1 and CDR2: SEHNR and FQNEAQ (reference sequence). The V end was cut by 1 base, the J end by 9 bases, with 10 bases between.

V is TRBV5-4 and J is TRBJ1-1; the match to TRBD1 covers 11 bases. CDR1 is SGHNT and CDR2 is YYREEE in the germline V gene (reference sequence). The CDR3 length is 17 residues. The J segment lost 4 bases and the V segment lost 3 bases, leaving 11 bases of the junction unmatched. The CDR3 loop reads CASSSPGQGGRRTEAFF. CDR3 coding DNA: TGTGCCAGCAGCTCTCCGGGACAGGGGGGAAGGCGCACTGAAGCTTTCTTT.

This chain joins TRBV30 and TRBJ2-1; D is ambiguous. This CDR3 region has 11 residues. CDR1 and CDR2 from the germline V gene are GTSNPN and SVGIG (reference sequence). V was shortened by 3 bases and J by 7 bases, with 7 bases between the two germline ends. CDR3 in amino acids: CAWRTWNEQFF. CDR3 nucleotides: TGTGCCTGGAGGACATGGAATGAGCAGTTCTTC.

The rearrangement joins TRBV5-1 to TRBJ2-2, with D possibly TRBD2 on 5 matching bases. V lost 4 bases to trimming and J lost 7 bases, with 14 bases between them. Germline V lookup: CDR1 SGHRS, CDR2 YFSETQ. This CDR3 has 14 residues. The CDR3 loop reads CASSPDWVGGELFF. DNA of the CDR3: TGCGCCAGCAGCCCGGACTGGGTCGGCGGGGAGCTGTTTTTT.

The CDR3 DNA reads TGTGCCAGCAGCTTCTCCGGGACTAGCTCTCCCTACGAGCAGTACTTC. Translating gives CASSFSGTSSPYEQYF. The V and J genes are TRBV5-4 and TRBJ2-7, with TRBD2 matching 9 bases. V trimming: 2 bases; J trimming: 2 bases; junction bases outside the gene matches: 8. The CDR3 runs 16 residues. Germline V gives CDR1 SGHNT, CDR2 YYREEE (reference sequence).

This clone occurred once. The V and J genes are TRBV7-9 and TRBJ2-3; D unresolved. V dropped 3 bases and J dropped 2 bases, with 9 bases sitting between them. Germline lookup yields CDR1 SEHNR and CDR2 FQNEAQ (reference sequence). This CDR3 is 14 amino acids long. As DNA, the CDR3 is TGTGCCAGCAGCTTTAGCTCCAACACAGATACGCAGTATTTT. It codes for CASSFSSNTDTQYF.

The chain carries TRBV3-1 (or the pseudogene TRBV3-2) and TRBJ1-4; 11 nucleotides align to TRBD1. This CDR3 is built from 15 residues. With V trimmed by 4 bases and J by 7 bases, 5 bases remained unmatched. Germline loops: CDR1 LGHDT, CDR2 YNNKEL (reference sequence). The CDR3 nucleotides are TGTGCCAGCAGCCCCCCCGGGACAGGGGGTGAAAAACTGTTTTTT. Amino acid sequence: CASSPPGTGGEKLFF.

V usage is TRBV6-5 and J usage is TRBJ2-7, with D maybe TRBD2 (6 bases). This CDR3 has 14 residues. Between the trimmed V and J ends, which lost 8 bases and 1 base, there was a span of 15 bases. Germline V gene lookup returns CDR1 MNHEY and CDR2 SVGAGI. The CDR3 loop reads CASGGSRRSYEQYF. The CDR3 DNA follows: TGTGCCAGCGGGGGGTCCCGGAGATCCTACGAGCAGTACTTC.

This clone has a handful of counts. The chain employs TRBV5-1 and TRBJ2-2, with 7 bases aligning to TRBD1. V lost 4 bases to trimming and J lost 5 bases; unmatched junction nucleotides: 8. This CDR3 contains 15 residues. Germline CDR1 and CDR2: SGHRS and YFSETQ. The CDR3 loop is CASSPGTARTGELFF. CDR3 sequence (DNA): TGCGCCAGCAGCCCCGGGACAGCTAGAACCGGGGAGCTGTTTTTT.

As concerns this clone: An end of the junction does not agree with germline; a read error may underlie this. The chain has TRBV5-6 and TRBJ2-7; possibly TRBD2 for D (5 bases). CDR1 and CDR2 (germline): SGHDT, YYEEEE. The CDR3 length is 16 residues. Here the CDR3 reads CASTLGELDPSYEQYF. The DNA for the CDR3 is TGTGCCAGCACCTTGGGTGAACTAGATCCCTCCTACGAGCAGTACTTC.

The chain has TRBV4-1 and TRBJ1-1; 9 positions match TRBD1. This CDR3 comprises 16 residues. Unmatched junction bases numbered 3, after V lost 1 base and J lost 0 bases. Germline CDR1 and CDR2: MGHRA and YSYEKL. The CDR3 loop is CASSQGRTGVNTEAFF. The CDR3 region has the DNA TGCGCCAGCAGCCAAGGACGGACAGGGGTGAACACTGAAGCTTTCTTT.

This chain connects TRBV3-1 (or the pseudogene TRBV3-2) to TRBJ1-6; 9 nucleotides match TRBD1. This CDR3 has 15 residues. With 1 base clipped from V and 10 bases from J, the junction kept 5 bases outside the gene matches. Germline V gene sequence: CDR1 LGHDT, CDR2 YNNKEL (reference sequence). CDR3 coding DNA: TGTGCCAGCAGCCAAGGGGGGACAGGGACCTCACCCCTCCACTTT. As protein: CASSQGGTGTSPLHF.

This clone was recorded only once. This rearrangement joins TRBV28 to TRBJ1-5; 8 positions agree with TRBD1. The CDR3 is made up of 14 amino acids. From germline, CDR1 is MDHEN and CDR2 SYDVKM. V shed 6 bases, J shed 10 bases, and the junction held 11 bases outside the gene matches. The CDR3 DNA reads as TGTGCCAGCAGCCCCGGGACAGGTTATCTTCCCCAGCATTTT. Protein sequence: CASSPGTGYLPQHF. Drawing the rest from reference TRBV28 and TRBJ1-5, the complete variable domain is DVKVTQSSRYLVKRTGEKVFLECVQDMDHENMFWYRQDPGLGLRLIYFSYDVKMKEKGDIPEGYSVSREKKERFSLILESASTNQTSMYLCASSPGTGYLPQHFGDGTRLSIL.

The rearrangement joins TRBV29-1 to TRBJ2-3, with TRBD2 matching 9 bases. Germline V lookup: CDR1 SQVTM, CDR2 ANQGSEA. There are 15 residues in the CDR3. The trim removed 5 bases at V and 0 bases at J, leaving 6 bases unmatched. The CDR3 loop reads CSVLAGYLSTDTQYF. Written as DNA, the CDR3 is TGCAGCGTTCTAGCGGGATATTTGAGCACAGATACGCAGTATTTT.

The V and J genes are TRBV3-1 (or the pseudogene TRBV3-2) and TRBJ1-4; D is possibly TRBD1 (5 bases). Trimming left V 4 bases short and J 0 bases short, with 6 bases between. From germline, CDR1 is LGHDT and CDR2 YNNKEL (reference sequence). CDR3 size: 14 residues. The CDR3: CASSPRATNEKLFF. CDR3 sequence (DNA): TGTGCCAGCAGCCCCAGGGCAACTAATGAAAAACTGTTTTTT.

V is TRBV6-1 and J is TRBJ2-1; 7 positions match TRBD1. The J segment lost 4 bases and the V segment lost 0 bases, leaving 6 bases of the junction unmatched. The CDR3 extends over 16 amino acids. Germline V gene sequence: CDR1 MNHNS, CDR2 SASEGT. The CDR3 is CASSEAVGQNYNEQFF. The CDR3 bases are TGTGCCAGCAGTGAAGCGGTGGGACAGAATTACAATGAGCAGTTCTTC.

This sequence joins TRBV5-5 and TRBJ1-3; possibly TRBD1 for D (6 bases). CDR1 SGHKS and CDR2 YYEKEE come from the germline V gene (reference sequence). CDR3 length: 14 residues. V was shortened by 1 base and J by 8 bases, with 13 bases between the two germline ends. CDR3 nucleotide sequence: TGTGCCAGCAGCTTGAGCGGGGGCATGGACACCATATATTTT. Translating it yields CASSLSGGMDTIYF.

The chain couples TRBV25-1 to TRBJ1-5; 8 nucleotides agree with TRBD1. This CDR3 is 15 amino acids long. V lost 1 base to trimming and J lost 4 bases; unmatched junction nucleotides: 3. Per the germline V gene, CDR1 is MGHDK and CDR2 is SYGVNS. The CDR3 reads CASSESTGGNQPQHF. The CDR3 DNA reads as TGTGCCAGCAGTGAATCAACAGGGGGGAATCAGCCCCAGCATTTT.